This T cell receptor (beta chain) is drawn from a study of Graves' ophthalmopathy and Graves' hyperthyroidism. Trimming removed 4 bases at V and 3 bases at J, with 15 bases between. The CDR3 covers 14 residues. The germline V gene has CDR1 SQVTM and CDR2 ANQGSEA. RNA transcripts were the source from which TCR beta CDR3 regions were amplified. RT-PCR with HTBI primers came first, then second-round multiplex PCR. TCRdb used MiXCR to reprocess the multiplex PCR reads, holding one entry per CDR3 protein. Of under 400,000 distinct CDR3 sequences in the sample, around a sixth were seen once. This clonotype was recorded only once.

Sequenced: peripheral blood. This clonotype originated in an adult man with Graves' ophthalmopathy. The chain recombines TRBV29-1 with TRBJ2-5, with D possibly being TRBD2 (7 bases). CDR3 loop: CSVGGGRGEETQYF. CDR3 in DNA: TGCAGCGTTGGGGGGGGGCGAGGTGAAGAGACCCAGTACTTC.